Below, 10 T cell receptor beta chains from the same sample are listed, as sequenced in a study of T cells in pancreatic ductal adenocarcinoma. Sequencing was performed with immunoSEQ multiplex PCR; in TCRdb, only in-frame clones are kept and a portion is missing. The sample lists roughly 100,000 clones, over 90% occurring once. The selected patients with pancreatic ductal adenocarcinoma had surgery but no neoadjuvant therapy. The sequenced sample consisted of PBMCs. These receptors were taken from a human donor with pancreatic ductal adenocarcinoma.

The J gene is TRBJ1-1, the V gene TRBV6-6, with a possible D match to TRBD1 (6 bases). V gave up 7 bases and J gave up 6 bases, with 21 bases separating them. Germline-derived CDR1 and CDR2 are MNHNY and SVGAGI (reference sequence). The CDR3 is 15 amino acids. CDR3 in amino acids: CASNSVAGGGSEAFF. CDR3 coding DNA: TGTGCCAGCAACTCAGTAGCGGGGGGCGGGTCTGAAGCTTTCTTT.

The chain recombines TRBV5-1 with TRBJ2-5; 7 nucleotides agree with TRBD1. V gave up 5 bases and J gave up 2 bases; unmatched junction bases: 6. The CDR3 runs 14 residues. Germline CDR1 is SGHRS and CDR2 is YFSETQ. The CDR3 nucleotides read TGCGCCAGCAGGCCTCAGGGGGAACAAGAGACCCAGTACTTC. Protein: CASRPQGEQETQYF.

The chain combines TRBV11-2 with TRBJ2-7, with TRBD1 as a possible D gene (5 bases). Trimming took off 4 bases at V and 0 bases at J, with 10 bases between the two ends. The CDR3 consists of 14 residues. Per the germline V gene, CDR1 is SGHAT and CDR2 is FQNNGV. The DNA for the CDR3 is TGTGCCAGCAGCTCCCCAAGGGGCTCCTACGAGCAGTACTTC. Its protein is CASSSPRGSYEQYF.

The rearrangement uses TRBV7-9 and TRBJ2-1; tentatively, D is TRBD2 (6 bases). This CDR3 spans 16 amino acids. Germline lookup yields CDR1 SEHNR and CDR2 FQNEAQ (reference sequence). V lost 1 base, J lost 3 bases, and 13 bases lay in between. The CDR3 nucleotides are TGTGCCAGCAGCTTAGGAGGAGGGGCTTTCTACAATGAGCAGTTCTTC. Protein sequence: CASSLGGGAFYNEQFF.

This chain connects TRBV10-3 to TRBJ2-1; TRBD2 aligns across 9 bases. This CDR3 is 18 amino acids long. The J segment lost 1 base and the V segment lost 6 bases, leaving 13 bases of the junction unmatched. Germline V CDR1 and CDR2: ENHRY, SYGVKD. The CDR3 loop reads CAISHTTSGRASYNEQFF. The CDR3 nucleotides are TGTGCCATCAGCCATACGACTAGCGGAAGGGCGTCCTACAATGAGCAGTTCTTC.

The CDR3 coding sequence is TGTGCCAGCAGTTTCGGGGGGGGACCCTACGAGCAGTACTTC. Translation: CASSFGGGPYEQYF. The chain recombines TRBV27 with TRBJ2-7; TRBD2 matches at 8 bases. Trimming at V came to 3 bases and at J to 2 bases, leaving 3 bases not matched to a gene. Germline V CDR1 and CDR2: MNHEY, SMNVEV (reference sequence). This CDR3 is built from 14 residues.

In regard to this clone: The sample has other DNA sequences that encode this CDR3 too. This chain uses TRBV7-2 with TRBJ2-5; 12 positions match TRBD2. The CDR3 totals 16 residues. Germline loops: CDR1 SGHTA, CDR2 FQGNSA. Trimming at V came to 5 bases and at J to 1 base, leaving 5 bases not matched to a gene. The CDR3 DNA follows: TGTGCCAGCAGCCAAGGACTAGCGGGAACCCAAGAGACCCAGTACTTC. Amino acid sequence: CASSQGLAGTQETQYF.

V is TRBV6-5 and J is TRBJ2-3, with 10 bases identical to TRBD2. CDR1 MNHEY and CDR2 SVGAGI come from the germline V gene. J gave up 6 bases and V 2 bases, and 8 bases lay outside the gene matches. The CDR3 runs 16 residues. The CDR3 protein is CASSYRGTSARDTQYF. The CDR3 DNA follows: TGTGCCAGCAGTTACAGGGGGACTAGCGCTAGGGATACGCAGTATTTT.

The V gene is TRBV28, the J gene TRBJ2-7; perhaps TRBD1 as D (6 bases). Between the trimmed V and J ends, which lost 9 bases and 2 bases, there was a span of 14 bases. Germline loops: CDR1 MDHEN, CDR2 SYDVKM. CDR3 length: 13 amino acids. DNA for the CDR3: TGTGCCAGTATCCGGACAGCTCCCTACGAGCAGTACTTC. Protein product: CASIRTAPYEQYF.

V and J are TRBV7-2 and TRBJ2-7, with D perhaps TRBD1 (6 bases). The CDR3 loop spans 12 amino acids. Germline CDR1 SGHTA, CDR2 FQGNSA. Trimming removed 5 bases from V and 4 bases from J, with 9 bases in between. CDR3 in amino acids: CASSLQGYEQYF. In DNA form, the CDR3 reads TGTGCCAGCAGCCTACAGGGATACGAGCAGTACTTC.